The rows below give T cell receptor beta chains drawn from one sample of a study of shared T cell receptors in the human thymus. Clones were read by immunoSEQ multiplex PCR, and TCRdb kept only the in-frame ones, dropping some. The sample holds just under 550,000 clones, 75% to 85% seen once. This sample also belongs to another study, concerning human thymus T cells.

The sequencing sample was made of thymocytes. These receptors all stem from a boy in the first two years of life with a congenital heart defect. Each CDR3 is given with its conserved first and last residue. D genes are given only for firm matches. Only some rows state a clone size, as once, few, many or a class for expanded clones.

V gene,J gene,D gene,clone size,CDR3 DNA,CDR3 protein
TRBV11-2,TRBJ1-4,TRBD1,NA,TGTGCCAGCACGCGACGGCAGGGGGCTAATGAAAAACTGTTTTTT,CASTRRQGANEKLFF
TRBV7-3,TRBJ2-5,TRBD2,once,TGTGCCAGCAGCTTATACGCCGGGGGAGGGGAGACCCAGTACTTC,CASSLYAGGGETQYF
TRBV5-1,TRBJ2-5,NA,NA,TGCGCCAGCAGCTTGGAAGCCGCGAGGGACACGCCCGGTTGGACCCAGTACTTC,CASSLEAARDTPGWTQYF
TRBV28,TRBJ2-5,TRBD1,NA,TGTGCCAGCAGTTTCTTCCTGACAGGGGACCCTCGGGAGACCCAGTACTTC,CASSFFLTGDPRETQYF
TRBV28,TRBJ2-7,TRBD2,NA,TGTGCCAGCAGTCAAGAGCCCCTAGCGGGCCACCCTTCCTACGAGCAGTACTTC,CASSQEPLAGHPSYEQYF
TRBV25-1,TRBJ2-7,TRBD2,once,TGTGCCAGCAGTGAAGGACTAGCGGAATACTACGAGCAGTACTTC,CASSEGLAEYYEQYF
TRBV6-4,TRBJ1-2,TRBD1,once,TGTGCCAGCAGTGACAGGGGACAGGGGTACTATGGCTACACCTTC,CASSDRGQGYYGYTF
TRBV27,TRBJ1-1,TRBD1,once,TGTGCCAGCAGTCCAACACCCCCGGGACAGGGTTTCGGAACATCGAACACTGAAGCTTTCTTT,CASSPTPPGQGFGTSNTEAFF
TRBV28,TRBJ1-3,NA,NA,TGTGCCAGCAGCCTTACAGGCAGCTCTGGAAACACCATATATTTT,CASSLTGSSGNTIYF
TRBV7-7,TRBJ2-2,NA,few,TGTGCTAGCAGCTTAGTCCTGGACAGCACCGGGGAGCTGTTTTTT,CASSLVLDSTGELFF
TRBV7-9,TRBJ2-2,NA,NA,TGTGCCAGCAGCCCCCCCCGGGATGACGGGGAGCTGTTTTTT,CASSPPRDDGELFF
TRBV20-1,TRBJ2-1,TRBD1,NA,TGCAGTGCTGGGGGACAGGTGGGGTTCTTC,CSAGGQVGFF
TRBV9,TRBJ2-1,TRBD2,NA,TGTGCCAGCAGTAAACTAGCGGGAGGCCCATACAATGAGCAGTTCTTC,CASSKLAGGPYNEQFF
TRBV9,TRBJ2-1,NA,NA,TGTGCCAGCAGCGTGAACCTGGGACTTCCCTACAATGAGCGGCAGTTCTTC,CASSVNLGLPYNERQFF
TRBV19,TRBJ2-7,NA,NA,TGTGCCAGTAGTTCCTCCCAGGGGAGCACCTACGAGCAGTACTTC,CASSSSQGSTYEQYF
TRBV14,TRBJ2-7,TRBD1,NA,TGTGCCAGCAGCCCTAGGACAGGGGCTTACGAGCAGTACTTC,CASSPRTGAYEQYF
TRBV2,TRBJ1-2,TRBD1,few,TGTGCCAGCAGTGAGGACAGGTTCTCAAATAACTATGGCTACACCTTC,CASSEDRFSNNYGYTF
TRBV19,TRBJ1-3,NA,few,TGTGCCAGTAGGCGGCAGGGTTTGGGTGGAAACACCATATATTTT,CASRRQGLGGNTIYF
TRBV16,TRBJ2-7,TRBD1,NA,TGTGCCAGCAGCCAAACCGGGACAGGGGGCCACGAGCAGTACTTC,CASSQTGTGGHEQYF
TRBV5-4,TRBJ2-1,NA,NA,TGTGCCAGCAGCTTGGAGGGGGAAGAAGCGTCAAGCTCCTACAATGAGCAGTTCTTC,CASSLEGEEASSSYNEQFF
TRBV12-5,TRBJ1-2,NA,once,TGTGCTAGTGGTTCCTACCACAGATCCCGGCGCTATGGCTACACCTTC,CASGSYHRSRRYGYTF
TRBV6-5,TRBJ2-1,TRBD2,NA,TGTGCCAGCCGATCCGGGACTAGCGGGAGGGATGAGCAGTTCTTC,CASRSGTSGRDEQFF
TRBV27,TRBJ1-2,NA,NA,TGTGCCAGCAGTCAACACAGAGCTAACTATGGCTACACCTTC,CASSQHRANYGYTF
TRBV14,TRBJ2-7,TRBD1,NA,TGTGCCAGCAGCGACCGGGACAGGGGGGCCTACGAGCAGTACTTC,CASSDRDRGAYEQYF
TRBV6-1,TRBJ2-7,TRBD1,NA,TGTGCCAGCAGTGAAGATTTCGGCGGGACAGGGGCCATCGGCGGGGACTCCTACGAGCAGTACTTC,CASSEDFGGTGAIGGDSYEQYF
TRBV7-6,TRBJ2-2,TRBD2,NA,TGTGCCAGCAGCATAGCACGCTACCAGGGAGGGCCGGGCACCGGGGAGCTGTTTTTT,CASSIARYQGGPGTGELFF
TRBV5-6,TRBJ1-2,NA,NA,TGTGCCAGCAGCTTGGAGGGGCGCTATGGCTACACCTTC,CASSLEGRYGYTF